Below, 29 T cell receptor beta chains from the same sample are listed, as sequenced in a study of circulating and synovial CD4+ cells in juvenile arthritis. Profiling relied on immunoSEQ multiplex PCR, and the TCRdb table lists in-frame clones only, not all of them. The table has about 3,800 clones, 65% to 90% seen once; the top ten hold around 4.2%. The sequenced sample consisted of CD4+ T cells from synovial fluid. These receptors came from a human donor with juvenile idiopathic arthritis.

The chain couples TRBV19 to TRBJ2-2; TRBD2 aligns across 10 bases. Germline V gene sequence: CDR1 LNHDA, CDR2 SQIVND (reference sequence). The CDR3 is 16 residues long. With 3 bases clipped from V and 4 bases from J, the junction kept 5 bases outside the gene matches. CDR3 coding DNA: TGTGCCAGTAGTATGAGGACTAGCGGAGCCACCGGGGAGCTGTTTTTT. Protein sequence: CASSMRTSGATGELFF.

The chain has TRBV5-6 and TRBJ2-7, with D perhaps matching TRBD2 (6 bases). The CDR3 spans 16 residues. From germline, CDR1 is SGHDT and CDR2 YYEEEE. The V and J ends lost 3 bases and 4 bases respectively, with 20 bases between them. The CDR3 loop reads CASSSRLVLGHYEQYF. In DNA form, the CDR3 reads TGTGCCAGCAGCTCCAGACTAGTTCTAGGACATTACGAGCAGTACTTC.

About this clone: The germline gene is not matched at one end of the junction; a read error may be the cause. This same CDR3 is encoded by further DNA sequences in the sample. The J gene is TRBJ1-6, the V gene TRBV7-2; TRBD1 might be the D (5 bases). This CDR3 has 16 amino acids. Per the germline V gene, CDR1 is SGHTA and CDR2 is FQGNSA. As DNA, the CDR3 is TGTGCCAGCAGCTTAGGGTCGGGGACTTATAATTCCCCCCTCCACTTT. Protein product: CASSLGSGTYNSPLHF.

The chain is built from TRBV11-2 and TRBJ1-4; D is perhaps TRBD1 (6 bases). This CDR3 has 15 amino acids. Germline V gene sequence: CDR1 SGHAT, CDR2 FQNNGV. V was trimmed by 3 bases and J by 8 bases, leaving 16 bases between them. The CDR3 DNA reads TGTGCCAGCAGCTTGGTACGGGGGGCAAGGGAAAAACTGTTTTTT. Residues: CASSLVRGAREKLFF.

CDR3 region: CASSERTGVGDTDTQYF. In nucleotides, the CDR3 is TGTGCCAGCAGCGAACGGACGGGGGTCGGGGACACAGATACGCAGTATTTT. This sequence joins TRBV7-9 and TRBJ2-3; perhaps TRBD2 as D (6 bases). Trimming took 5 bases from V and 2 from J, leaving 20 bases between them. Germline CDR1 and CDR2: SEHNR and FQNEAQ (reference sequence). This CDR3 is 17 amino acids long.

CDR3: CASSTAGGRTDTQYF. Here the CDR3 DNA reads TGTGCCAGCAGCACGGCGGGGGGGCGGACAGATACGCAGTATTTT. The chain links TRBV7-9 to TRBJ2-3, with 9 bases identical to TRBD2. CDR1 and CDR2 (germline): SEHNR, FQNEAQ (reference sequence). The CDR3 is 15 residues long. V lost 5 bases, J lost 3 bases, and 6 bases stayed unmatched.

The J gene is TRBJ2-7, the V gene TRBV27; TRBD1 might be the D (6 bases). The CDR3 consists of 14 residues. V lost 10 bases to trimming and J lost 6 bases, with 22 bases between them. CDR1 MNHEY and CDR2 SMNVEV come from the germline V gene (reference sequence). The CDR3 sequence is CATKPGQSLGEQYF. The CDR3 region has the DNA TGTGCCACCAAACCCGGACAGAGTTTAGGCGAGCAGTACTTC.

The chain joins TRBV5-5 to TRBJ2-2; D call uncertain. Germline CDR1 SGHKS, CDR2 YYEKEE (reference sequence). The CDR3 spans 13 residues. Between the trimmed V and J ends, which lost 0 bases and 5 bases, there was a span of 5 bases. DNA for the CDR3: TGTGCCAGCAGCTTGGGGCTTACCGGGGAGCTGTTTTTT. Protein sequence: CASSLGLTGELFF.

The count of this clone is one. CDR3 in DNA: TGTGCCGCAGCTAGGGGGGGGTTGAACACCGGGGAGCTGTTTTTT. Encoded protein: CAAARGGLNTGELFF. The chain combines TRBV10-3 with TRBJ2-2; possibly TRBD2 for D (7 bases). Trimming left V 11 bases short and J 1 base short, with 17 bases between. The CDR3 consists of 15 residues. The germline gives CDR1 ENHRY, CDR2 SYGVKD.

V gene TRBV11-3 combines with J gene TRBJ2-3; 11 bases align to TRBD2. J was trimmed by 1 base and V by 5 bases; bases with no gene match: 5. This CDR3 has 16 amino acids. Germline CDR1 reads SGHNT; CDR2 reads YENEEA. The CDR3: CASSPRTSGRTDTQYF. The DNA of the CDR3 is TGTGCCAGCAGCCCCAGGACTAGCGGGCGCACAGATACGCAGTATTTT.

The J gene is TRBJ1-4, the V gene TRBV5-1, with 9 positions matching TRBD1. CDR3 length: 15 residues. In germline, CDR1 is SGHRS, CDR2 YFSETQ. V shed 5 bases and J 5 bases; nucleotides not matched to a gene: 7. The CDR3 DNA follows: TGCGCCAGCAGACTCCTTGGGACAGGGAATGAAAAACTGTTTTTT. It encodes CASRLLGTGNEKLFF.

This clone has a handful of counts. This sequence joins TRBV10-3 and TRBJ1-4, with D uncertain. The length of the CDR3 is 13 residues. Germline V gene sequence: CDR1 ENHRY, CDR2 SYGVKD. V lost 6 bases and J 4 bases, leaving 9 bases between the germline ends. CDR3 loop: CAIRAGVNEKLFF. Here the CDR3 DNA reads TGTGCCATCAGGGCGGGTGTTAATGAAAAACTGTTTTTT.

The chain has TRBV10-3 and TRBJ2-2; 12 nucleotides match TRBD1. Germline V gene lookup returns CDR1 ENHRY and CDR2 SYGVKD. The CDR3 has 17 residues. Losses at the gene ends were 5 bases for V and 7 bases for J; bases not matched to a gene: 11. This CDR3 reads CAISHAPGQGAFGELFF. CDR3 nucleotide sequence: TGTGCCATCAGTCATGCGCCGGGACAGGGGGCTTTCGGGGAGCTGTTTTTT.

This rearrangement joins TRBV21-1 to TRBJ1-5; the table's D call TRBD1 went unverified against the DNA. TRBV21-1 corresponds to a pseudogene. The CDR3 is 14 residues long. The CDR3 reads CASSKIGAGQPQHF. As DNA, the CDR3 is TGTGCCAGCAGCAAGATTGGGGCAGGCCAGCCCCAGCATTTT.

V usage is TRBV19 and J usage is TRBJ2-5; TRBD1 aligns across 8 bases. V shed 4 bases, J shed 4 bases, and the junction held 2 bases outside the gene matches. This CDR3 is built from 13 residues. The germline V gene encodes CDR1 LNHDA and CDR2 SQIVND (reference sequence). In nucleotides, the CDR3 is TGTGCCAGTAGTACAGGGGGCTTAGAGACCCAGTACTTC. Its translation: CASSTGGLETQYF. Based on the CDR3 plus reference TRBV19 and TRBJ2-5, the full variable domain is DGGITQSPKYLFRKEGQNVTLSCEQNLNHDAMYWYRQDPGQGLRLIYYSQIVNDFQKGDIAEGYSVSREKKESFPLTVTSAQKNPTAFYLCASSTGGLETQYFGPGTRLLVL.

The chain carries TRBV15 and TRBJ1-5; 10 bases fit TRBD1. V was pared by 3 bases and J by 2 bases, with 7 bases of the junction left unmatched. Looked up from germline, CDR1 is LNHNV and CDR2 is YYDKDF (reference sequence). The CDR3 sequence is 17 residues long. This CDR3 reads CATSRTGGSSGNQPQHF. CDR3 nucleotides: TGTGCCACCAGCAGGACAGGGGGCTCGTCCGGCAATCAGCCCCAGCATTTT. Full variable domain (missing parts from reference TRBV15 and TRBJ1-5): DAMVIQNPRYQVTQFGKPVTLSCSQTLNHNVMYWYQQKSSQAPKLLFHYYDKDFNNEADTPDNFQSRRPNTSFCFLDIRSPGLGDTAMYLCATSRTGGSSGNQPQHFGDGTRLSIL.

This clone was seen a handful of times. The chain recombines TRBV11-2 with TRBJ1-5; D unclear. This CDR3 comprises 13 residues. CDR1 SGHAT and CDR2 FQNNGV come from the germline V gene. V was clipped by 5 bases and J by 4 bases, with 9 bases between them. The CDR3 is CASSRENNQPQHF. CDR3 nucleotide sequence: TGTGCCAGCAGCCGCGAAAATAATCAGCCCCAGCATTTT.

As to this clone: A junction boundary mismatches the germline segment, possibly from a read error. V gene TRBV6-1 combines with J gene TRBJ1-3; 8 bases are shared with TRBD1. The CDR3 is 12 residues long. Germline V gene sequence: CDR1 MNHNS, CDR2 SASEGT. Written as DNA, the CDR3 is TGTGCCAGCAGTGAACGGACAGGGAGAGTAAATTTT. Its translation is CASSERTGRVNF.

The CDR3 sequence: CASSAARTGNNEQYF. The CDR3 nucleotides are TGTGCCAGCAGCGCAGCCCGGACAGGGAACAACGAGCAGTACTTC. The chain carries TRBV27 and TRBJ2-7; TRBD1 matches 8 bases. CDR3 length: 15 amino acids. The V and J ends lost 6 bases and 5 bases, in that order; junction bases with no gene match: 12. Per germline, CDR1 MNHEY and CDR2 SMNVEV (reference sequence).

This clone was detected a few times. The V gene is TRBV29-1, the J gene TRBJ2-2; 8 nucleotides align to TRBD2. CDR1 and CDR2 (germline): SQVTM, ANQGSEA. V lost 2 bases, J lost 3 bases, and 11 bases stayed unmatched. The CDR3 has 17 residues. The CDR3 nucleotides read TGCAGCGTTGAACGGCGGGGGGTTAGTACGGACACCGGGGAGCTGTTTTTT. Translated, it gives CSVERRGVSTDTGELFF.

This clone was seen just once. The rearrangement links TRBV2 to TRBJ2-3; D call uncertain. The CDR3 totals 12 residues. Between the trimmed V and J ends, which lost 10 bases and 4 bases, there was a span of 12 bases. Germline V gives CDR1 SNHLY, CDR2 FYNNEI. The CDR3 here is CANAIDSDTQYF. DNA for the CDR3: TGTGCCAATGCGATTGATTCAGATACGCAGTATTTT.

The chain has TRBV28 and TRBJ1-2, with D perhaps matching TRBD1 (6 bases). V lost 2 bases and J lost 8, with 9 bases in between. In germline, CDR1 is MDHEN, CDR2 SYDVKM. The CDR3 totals 12 residues. The CDR3 loop reads CASSLQGRGYTF. CDR3 sequence (DNA): TGTGCCAGCAGTTTACAGGGGCGAGGCTACACCTTC.

The chain carries TRBV29-1 and TRBJ2-1, with 9 bases fitting TRBD1. Losses at the gene ends were 4 bases for V and 8 bases for J; bases not matched to a gene: 15. This CDR3 is 16 amino acids long. Germline assignment: CDR1 SQVTM and CDR2 ANQGSEA. The CDR3 region is CSVGGSRDRGSYEQFF. The CDR3 DNA follows: TGCAGCGTTGGAGGGAGCAGAGACAGGGGGTCATATGAGCAGTTCTTC.

The chain employs TRBV12-5 and TRBJ2-7; perhaps TRBD1 as D (6 bases). This CDR3 is 11 amino acids long. V lost 5 bases and J lost 6, with 8 bases in between. Per the germline V gene, CDR1 is LGHNT and CDR2 is FRNRAP. The CDR3 DNA reads TGTGCTAGTGGTCAGGGGTTCGAGCAGTACTTC. It is translated as CASGQGFEQYF.

The rearrangement joins TRBV6-1 to TRBJ1-4; TRBD1 matches 8 bases. Germline V gives CDR1 MNHNS, CDR2 SASEGT. V lost 7 bases, J lost 5 bases, and 6 bases stayed unmatched. CDR3 length: 14 residues. CDR3 DNA sequence: TGTGCCAGCATAATCGGGACAGGAAATGAAAAACTGTTTTTT. It specifies CASIIGTGNEKLFF.

The rearrangement links TRBV7-8 to TRBJ2-7; possible D gene TRBD2, 6 bases. Germline CDR1 reads SGHVS; CDR2 reads FQNEAQ. Trimming pared 0 bases from V and 2 bases from J, leaving 11 bases between. The CDR3 length is 15 residues. The CDR3 spells CASSLAGGSPYEQYF. The DNA for the CDR3 is TGTGCCAGCAGCTTAGCGGGAGGATCCCCCTACGAGCAGTACTTC. The full variable domain, with the rest looked up from reference TRBV7-8 and TRBJ2-7, is GAGVSQSPRYKVAKRGQDVALRCDPISGHVSLFWYQQALGQGPEFLTYFQNEAQLDKSGLPSDRFFAERPEGSVSTLKIQRTQQEDSAVYLCASSLAGGSPYEQYFGPGTRLTVT.

This chain links TRBV6-1 with TRBJ2-2; D uncertain. CDR3 size: 13 residues. Trimming removed 4 bases at V and 7 bases at J, with 10 bases between. The germline V gene has CDR1 MNHNS and CDR2 SASEGT. For the CDR3, the DNA is TGTGCCAGCAGTGTGGTGGGCAGCGGGGAGCTGTTTTTT. Translating gives CASSVVGSGELFF.

This CDR3 reads CASNSNRVGNQPQHF. The CDR3 bases are TGTGCCAGCAACTCTAACAGGGTCGGCAATCAGCCCCAGCATTTT. This chain links TRBV6-1 with TRBJ1-5; tentatively, D is TRBD1 (6 bases). The CDR3 length is 15 residues. Trimming pared 7 bases from V and 2 bases from J, leaving 15 bases between. Germline CDR1 MNHNS, CDR2 SASEGT.

J is TRBJ2-3 and V is TRBV7-2; D might be TRBD2 (5 bases). Trimming took 5 bases from V and 2 from J, leaving 11 bases between them. Germline CDR1 is SGHTA and CDR2 is FQGNSA. CDR3 size: 14 residues. CDR3 DNA sequence: TGTGCCAGCAGCCCAGGACTTAACACAGATACGCAGTATTTT. The encoded protein is CASSPGLNTDTQYF.